Presented here are 12 T cell receptor beta chains from one specimen sequenced in a study of shared T cell receptors in the human thymus. The protocol was immunoSEQ multiplex PCR, while the TCRdb copy is restricted to in-frame clones and leaves out a portion. The repertoire holds about 400,000 clones, with 85% to 95% as singletons. The sequenced material came from thymocytes. Receptors were obtained from a human donor.

This rearrangement joins TRBV28 to TRBJ2-7; D gene ambiguous. Germline CDR1 reads MDHEN; CDR2 reads SYDVKM. Trimming removed 3 bases from V and 11 bases from J, with 2 bases in between. The CDR3 spans 8 residues. CDR3 protein: CASSLEYF. The CDR3, as DNA: TGTGCCAGCAGTTTGGAGTACTTC.

The chain links TRBV5-8 to TRBJ2-1; 7 nucleotides match TRBD2. Germline trimming cut 4 bases from V and 7 bases from J; bases unmatched to any gene: 11. The CDR3 has 15 amino acids. Germline lookup yields CDR1 SGHTS and CDR2 YDEGEE. The CDR3 sequence is CASSPGAGLGNEQFF. The DNA for the CDR3 is TGTGCCAGCAGCCCAGGAGCGGGACTTGGGAATGAGCAGTTCTTC. The full variable domain, with the rest looked up from reference TRBV5-8 and TRBJ2-1, is EAGVTQSPTHLIKTRGQQATLRCSPISGHTSVYWYQQALGLGLQFLLWYDEGEERNRGNFPPRFSGRQFPNYSSELNVNALELEDSALYLCASSPGAGLGNEQFFGPGTRLTVL.

The rearrangement uses TRBV5-4 and TRBJ2-5; D may be TRBD2 (5 bases). V lost 2 bases, J lost 4 bases, and 9 bases lay in between. Germline assignment: CDR1 SGHNT and CDR2 YYREEE (reference sequence). The CDR3 is 13 amino acids. CDR3 in amino acids: CASSFNRGETQYF. Written as DNA, the CDR3 is TGTGCCAGCAGCTTCAATCGGGGAGAGACCCAGTACTTC.

This CDR3 reads CASSMETGTSESYEQYF. The CDR3, as DNA: TGTGCCAGCAGCATGGAAACCGGGACTAGCGAAAGCTACGAGCAGTACTTC. The rearrangement joins TRBV7-6 to TRBJ2-7, with 10 bases that match TRBD2. J lost 3 bases, V lost 5 bases, and 13 bases had no gene match. This CDR3 has 17 amino acids. Germline lookup yields CDR1 SGHVS and CDR2 FNYEAQ.

This rearrangement joins TRBV28 to TRBJ1-2; D is unclear. The CDR3 extends over 19 amino acids. CDR1 and CDR2 (germline): MDHEN, SYDVKM. The ends were cut back, 1 base at V and 1 base at J, with 22 bases in the middle. The CDR3 is CASSLYVYKGAEDNYGYTF. The CDR3 DNA sequence: TGTGCCAGCAGTTTATATGTGTATAAGGGCGCGGAGGATAACTATGGCTACACCTTC.

The CDR3 DNA reads TGTGCCAGCTCACCCCCCTCACGAGATACGCAGTATTTT. Translating gives CASSPPSRDTQYF. The chain combines TRBV18 with TRBJ2-3; D gene uncertain. CDR1 and CDR2 (germline): KGHSH, LQKENI. V lost 3 bases to trimming and J lost 5 bases, with 9 bases between them. The CDR3 has 13 amino acids.

This rearrangement joins TRBV2 to TRBJ2-2; perhaps TRBD1 as D (6 bases). The CDR3 consists of 19 residues. V was clipped by 3 bases and J by 0 bases, with 20 bases between them. CDR1 SNHLY and CDR2 FYNNEI come from the germline V gene. The CDR3 DNA is TGTGCCAGCAGTGAGCGCCAGGGGAGAGAGCTAGCGAACACCGGGGAGCTGTTTTTT. Its translation is CASSERQGRELANTGELFF.

This clone was picked up a small number of times. The chain joins TRBV18 to TRBJ2-5, with D hard to call. This CDR3 is 16 amino acids long. V was trimmed by 2 bases and J by 4 bases, leaving 17 bases between them. From germline, CDR1 is KGHSH and CDR2 LQKENI. CDR3 DNA sequence: TGTGCCAGCTCACCAGGTATTTCCGGTTTGGGAGAGACCCAGTACTTC. It specifies CASSPGISGLGETQYF.

This clone appeared a single time. The V call is TRBV6-5, the J call TRBJ1-4; possible D gene TRBD1, 6 bases. Looked up from germline, CDR1 is MNHEY and CDR2 is SVGAGI. V gave up 5 bases and J gave up 4 bases, with 11 bases separating them. This CDR3 region has 14 residues. CDR3 residues: CASSQDRFNEKLFF. Written as DNA, the CDR3 is TGTGCCAGCAGTCAGGACAGATTTAATGAAAAACTGTTTTTT.

J is TRBJ1-5 and V is TRBV28, with TRBD1 matching 11 bases. The J segment lost 2 bases and the V segment lost 6 bases, leaving 15 bases of the junction unmatched. Germline V gene data show CDR1 as MDHEN and CDR2 as SYDVKM. The CDR3 spans 19 residues. CDR3 loop: CASRQLGQGASLGNQPQHF. The CDR3 DNA is TGTGCCAGCAGGCAACTAGGACAGGGGGCATCTCTAGGCAATCAGCCCCAGCATTTT.

V usage is TRBV5-1 and J usage is TRBJ2-7; 7 bases line up with TRBD1. The CDR3 spans 14 residues. In germline, CDR1 is SGHRS, CDR2 YFSETQ. V was clipped by 4 bases and J by 1 base; unmatched bases: 5. In nucleotides, the CDR3 is TGCGCCAGCAGCAGGGGACAGCCATCCTACGAGCAGTACTTC. Its protein is CASSRGQPSYEQYF.

This CDR3 reads CASSESQGRVVTNEKLFF. CDR3 sequence (DNA): TGTGCCAGCAGTGAATCGCAGGGGAGGGTCGTAACTAATGAAAAACTGTTTTTT. V and J are TRBV2 and TRBJ1-4, with D perhaps matching TRBD1 (6 bases). CDR3 size: 18 residues. The V and J ends lost 2 bases and 1 base respectively, with 17 bases between them. CDR1 is SNHLY and CDR2 is FYNNEI in the germline V gene.